These T cell receptor beta chains were read from a single sample in a study of glioma-infiltrating T cells after dendritic cell vaccination. Some clones are missing from TCRdb's copy, which holds only in-frame ones; the method was immunoSEQ multiplex PCR. The profile shows about 24,000 clones, around 92% of them singletons. Sequencing was performed on blood, taken after dendritic cell vaccination. Source of these receptors: a human donor with glioblastoma. The CDR3 runs from the conserved cysteine through the conserved F or W.

V gene: TRBV7-2
J gene: TRBJ2-5
CDR3 protein: CASSPRETQYF

V gene: TRBV9
J gene: TRBJ1-2
CDR3 protein: CASSPVGAPNYGYTF

V gene: TRBV19
J gene: TRBJ1-1
CDR3 protein: CASSTRTGRTEAFF

V gene: TRBV2
J gene: TRBJ2-5
CDR3 protein: CASSYGGAGEETQYF

V gene: TRBV13
J gene: TRBJ2-4
CDR3 protein: CASSSLMTGTDIQYF

V gene: TRBV5-1
J gene: TRBJ1-1
CDR3 protein: CASSLATANTEAFF

V gene: TRBV6-1
J gene: TRBJ1-2
CDR3 protein: CASSDAGTGGRGYTF

V gene: TRBV5-1
J gene: TRBJ1-1
CDR3 protein: CASSLGQGGGTEAFF

V gene: TRBV21-1
J gene: TRBJ2-5
CDR3 protein: CASSKAARQETQYF

V gene: TRBV5-6
J gene: TRBJ2-1
CDR3 protein: CASSFTSGALNEQFF

V gene: TRBV11-3
J gene: TRBJ1-3
CDR3 protein: CARPTRATSGNTIYF

V gene: TRBV18
J gene: TRBJ1-1
CDR3 protein: CASSPTTGARGMNTEAFF

V gene: TRBV7-2
J gene: TRBJ2-7
CDR3 protein: CASNLRTGSTYEQYF

V gene: TRBV5-4
J gene: TRBJ2-5
CDR3 protein: CASSLGGGQETQYF

V gene: TRBV30
J gene: TRBJ1-5
CDR3 protein: CAWSSGRGNQPQHF

V gene: TRBV2
J gene: TRBJ1-4
CDR3 protein: CASRTDSFNEKLFF

V gene: TRBV7-9
J gene: TRBJ2-3
CDR3 protein: CASSLGGANTQYF